This TCR beta chain appears in the sequencing data of a study of blood T cells in healthy people across ages. A few counts support this clonotype. CDR1 and CDR2 (germline): SQVTM, ANQGSEA. This CDR3 comprises 12 residues. With 7 bases removed from V and 5 bases from J, the gap between germline ends came to 14 bases. A second PCR of roughly 7 to 11 cycles used a sample-barcoded 5' primer and a J-beta primer mix. One entry per CDR3 protein, called by TCRdb with MiXCR from the 5' RACE reads. The sample holds hundreds of thousands of distinct CDR3 sequences, under 30% seen once. The V and J genes are TRBV29-1 and TRBJ1-1, with D possibly TRBD1 on 5 matching bases. Sequencing was carried out using blood. This TCR was recovered from a woman of 80 years or more in good health. The CDR3 bases are TGCAGCGCAATCAGGGTCGGGACTGAAGCTTTCTTT. Residues: CSAIRVGTEAFF.